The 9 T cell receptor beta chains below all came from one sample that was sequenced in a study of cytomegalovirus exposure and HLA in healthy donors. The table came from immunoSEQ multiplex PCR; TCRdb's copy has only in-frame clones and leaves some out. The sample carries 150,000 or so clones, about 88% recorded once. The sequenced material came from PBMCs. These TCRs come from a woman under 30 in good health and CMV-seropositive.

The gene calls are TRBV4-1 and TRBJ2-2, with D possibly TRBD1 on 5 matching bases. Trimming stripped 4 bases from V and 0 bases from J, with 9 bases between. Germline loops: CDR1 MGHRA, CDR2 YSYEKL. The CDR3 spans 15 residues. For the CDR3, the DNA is TGCGCCAGCAGCCGCGACAGAGCGAACACCGGGGAGCTGTTTTTT. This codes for CASSRDRANTGELFF.

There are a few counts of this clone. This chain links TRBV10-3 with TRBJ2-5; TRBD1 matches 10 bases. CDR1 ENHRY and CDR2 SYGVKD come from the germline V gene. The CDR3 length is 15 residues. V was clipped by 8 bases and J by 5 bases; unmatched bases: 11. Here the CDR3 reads CAIAQGTGELETQYF. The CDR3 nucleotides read TGTGCCATCGCTCAGGGGACAGGGGAGTTGGAGACCCAGTACTTC.

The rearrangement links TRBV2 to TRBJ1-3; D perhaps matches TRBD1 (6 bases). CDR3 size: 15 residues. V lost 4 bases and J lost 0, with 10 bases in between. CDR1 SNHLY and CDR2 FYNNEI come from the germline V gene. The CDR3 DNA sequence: TGTGCCAGCAGTGTCGACAGGAACTCTGGAAACACCATATATTTT. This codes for CASSVDRNSGNTIYF.

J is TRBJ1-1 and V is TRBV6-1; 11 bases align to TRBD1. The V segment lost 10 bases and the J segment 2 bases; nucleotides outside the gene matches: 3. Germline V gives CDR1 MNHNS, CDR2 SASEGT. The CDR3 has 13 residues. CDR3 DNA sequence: TGTGCCATGAGGACAGGGGGCAACACTGAAGCTTTCTTT. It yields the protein CAMRTGGNTEAFF.

The CDR3, as DNA: TGTGCCAGCAGCGTAGGCGGGGGTAAATACAATGAGCAGTTCTTC. Its translation: CASSVGGGKYNEQFF. The chain recombines TRBV9 with TRBJ2-1; 7 positions agree with TRBD2. The trim removed 0 bases at V and 4 bases at J, leaving 4 bases unmatched. CDR1 is SGDLS and CDR2 is YYNGEE in the germline V gene. The CDR3 sequence is 15 residues long.

As DNA, the CDR3 is TGCGCCAGCAGCTTGGTCGGCCGGGGGAACACCGGGGAGCTGTTTTTT. As protein: CASSLVGRGNTGELFF. V and J are TRBV5-1 and TRBJ2-2, with a tentative D call TRBD2 (5 bases). CDR3 size: 16 residues. Trimming cost V 0 bases and J 1 base, with 10 bases left between them. Per germline, CDR1 SGHRS and CDR2 YFSETQ.

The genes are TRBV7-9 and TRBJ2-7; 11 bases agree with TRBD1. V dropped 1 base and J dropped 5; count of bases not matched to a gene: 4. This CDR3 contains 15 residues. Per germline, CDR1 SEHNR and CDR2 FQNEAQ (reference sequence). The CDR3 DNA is TGTGCCAGCAGCTTAGGGACAGGGGGCGTCCACGAGCAGTACTTC. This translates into CASSLGTGGVHEQYF.

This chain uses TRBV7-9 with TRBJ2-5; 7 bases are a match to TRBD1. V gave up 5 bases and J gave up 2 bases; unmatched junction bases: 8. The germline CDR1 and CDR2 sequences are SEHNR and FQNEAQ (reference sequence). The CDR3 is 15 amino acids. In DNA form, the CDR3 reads TGTGCCAGCAGCCAATCAAGGGGGCGGCAAGAGACCCAGTACTTC. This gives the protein CASSQSRGRQETQYF.

The CDR3 spells CASSLDMSSYNEQFF. In DNA, the CDR3 is TGTGCCAGCAGCCTCGACATGAGCTCCTACAATGAGCAGTTCTTC. The genes are TRBV7-2 and TRBJ2-1; D remains ambiguous. The CDR3 length is 15 residues. The V gene's germline CDR1 is SGHTA and CDR2 FQGNSA. V was pared by 5 bases and J by 0 bases, with 11 bases between. Using reference TRBV7-2 and TRBJ2-1 for the parts outside the CDR3, the full variable domain is GAGVSQSPSNKVTEKGKDVELRCDPISGHTALYWYRQSLGQGLEFLIYFQGNSAPDKSGLPSDRFSAERTGGSVSTLTIQRTQQEDSAVYLCASSLDMSSYNEQFFGPGTRLTVL.